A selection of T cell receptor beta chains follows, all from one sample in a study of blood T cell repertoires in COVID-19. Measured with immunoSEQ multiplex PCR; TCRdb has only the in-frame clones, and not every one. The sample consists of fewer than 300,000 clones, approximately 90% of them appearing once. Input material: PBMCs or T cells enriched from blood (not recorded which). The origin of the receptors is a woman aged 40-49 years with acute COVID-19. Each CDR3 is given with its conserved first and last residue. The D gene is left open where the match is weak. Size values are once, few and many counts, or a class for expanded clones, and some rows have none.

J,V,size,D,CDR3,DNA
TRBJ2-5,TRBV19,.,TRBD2,CASSFGGETQYF,TGTGCCAGTAGTTTCGGGGGGGAGACCCAGTACTTC
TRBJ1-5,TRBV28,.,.,CASSLPPGKQTDLDQPQHF,TGTGCCAGCAGTTTACCACCTGGGAAGCAGACAGATCTCGATCAGCCCCAGCATTTT
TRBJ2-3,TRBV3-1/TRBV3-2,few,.,CASSPLEGAGDITDTQYF,TGTGCCAGCAGCCCGCTGGAAGGGGCGGGGGACATCACAGATACGCAGTATTTT
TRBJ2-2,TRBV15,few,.,CATSATRGGGELFF,TGTGCCACCAGCGCGACAAGGGGTGGAGGGGAGCTGTTTTTT
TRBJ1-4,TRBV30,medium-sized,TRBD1,CAWQGGTGDEKLFF,TGTGCCTGGCAAGGAGGGACAGGGGATGAAAAACTGTTTTTT
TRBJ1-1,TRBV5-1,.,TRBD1,CASSLTGETEAFF,TGCGCCAGCAGCTTGACAGGGGAGACTGAAGCTTTCTTT
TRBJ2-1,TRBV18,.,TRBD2,CASSPKREGTEQFF,TGTGCCAGCTCACCGAAGCGGGAGGGCACTGAGCAGTTCTTC
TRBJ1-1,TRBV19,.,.,CASSLEINTEAFF,TGTGCCAGTAGTCTTGAGATTAACACTGAAGCTTTCTTT
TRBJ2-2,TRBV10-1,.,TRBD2,CASSTSGDNTGELFF,TGCGCCAGCAGCACTAGCGGGGATAACACCGGGGAGCTGTTTTTT
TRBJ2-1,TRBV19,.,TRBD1,CARRPPGTVYNEQFF,TGTGCCCGAAGGCCCCCCGGGACAGTATACAATGAGCAGTTCTTC
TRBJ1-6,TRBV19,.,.,CASSQRTDNSPLHF,TGTGCCAGTAGTCAGCGGACGGATAATTCACCCCTCCACTTT
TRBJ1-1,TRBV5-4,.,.,CASSLAGDQLNTEAFF,TGTGCCAGCAGCTTGGCAGGGGACCAATTAAACACTGAAGCTTTCTTT
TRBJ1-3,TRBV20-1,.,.,CSASLTGNTIYF,TGCAGTGCTAGTCTAACTGGAAACACCATATATTTT
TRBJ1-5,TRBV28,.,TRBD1,CASVRQGSNQPQHF,TGTGCCAGCGTGAGACAGGGTAGCAATCAGCCCCAGCATTTT
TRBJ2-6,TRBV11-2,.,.,CASSFLPVGSGANVLTF,TGTGCCAGCAGTTTTCTCCCCGTCGGCTCTGGGGCCAACGTCCTGACTTTC
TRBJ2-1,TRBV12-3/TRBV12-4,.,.,CASVGALGNEQFF,TGTGCCAGCGTTGGGGCTCTTGGAAATGAGCAGTTCTTC
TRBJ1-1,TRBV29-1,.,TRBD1,CSVDPTAGGAPEAFF,TGCAGCGTTGATCCCACGGCAGGGGGCGCGCCTGAAGCTTTCTTT
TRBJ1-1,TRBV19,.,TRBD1,CASSMTGANTEAFF,TGTGCCAGTAGTATGACAGGGGCGAACACTGAAGCTTTCTTT
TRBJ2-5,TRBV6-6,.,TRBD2,CASSWRREGLRETQYF,TGTGCCAGCAGTTGGAGGCGGGAGGGCCTCCGAGAGACCCAGTACTTC
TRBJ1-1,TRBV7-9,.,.,CASSQPEGFSKAFF,TGTGCCAGCAGCCAGCCCGAGGGATTTAGTAAAGCTTTCTTT
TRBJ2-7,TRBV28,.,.,CASRRETYEQYF,TGTGCCAGCAGGAGGGAGACCTACGAGCAGTACTTC
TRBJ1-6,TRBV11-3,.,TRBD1,CASSISRGLYPTYNSPLHF,TGTGCCAGCAGCATTTCCAGGGGGCTGTATCCTACCTATAATTCACCCCTCCACTTT
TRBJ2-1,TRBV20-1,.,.,CSASRRVGYNEQFF,TGCAGTGCTAGTCGGAGGGTGGGATACAATGAGCAGTTCTTC
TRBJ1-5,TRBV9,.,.,CASSVDPDSPSQPQHF,TGTGCCAGCAGCGTAGATCCCGACAGCCCGTCACAGCCCCAGCATTTT
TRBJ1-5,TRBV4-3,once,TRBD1,CASSQAGGGNQPQHF,TGCGCCAGCAGCCAAGCAGGGGGTGGCAATCAGCCCCAGCATTTT
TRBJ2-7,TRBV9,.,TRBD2,CASSKAPSGSYEQYF,TGTGCCAGCAGCAAAGCACCTAGCGGGAGCTACGAGCAGTACTTC
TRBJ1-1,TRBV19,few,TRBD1,CASIGTGRTEAFF,TGTGCCAGTATTGGGACAGGGCGGACTGAAGCTTTCTTT